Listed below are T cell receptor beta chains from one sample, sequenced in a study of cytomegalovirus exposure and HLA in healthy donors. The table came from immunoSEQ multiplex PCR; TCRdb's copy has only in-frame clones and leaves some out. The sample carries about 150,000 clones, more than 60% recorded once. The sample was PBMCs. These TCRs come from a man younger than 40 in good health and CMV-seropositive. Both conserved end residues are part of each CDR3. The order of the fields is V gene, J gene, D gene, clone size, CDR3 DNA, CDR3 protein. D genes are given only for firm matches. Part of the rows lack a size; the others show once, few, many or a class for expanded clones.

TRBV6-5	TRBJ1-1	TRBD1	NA	TGTGCCAGCAGCCGACAGGGCATGAACACTGAAGCTTTCTTT	CASSRQGMNTEAFF
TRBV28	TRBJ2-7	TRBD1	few	TGTGCCAGCAGTTCACCGGGACAGGGGGTCGAGCAGTACTTC	CASSSPGQGVEQYF
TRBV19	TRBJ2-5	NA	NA	TGTGCCAGCGGGGTTTGGACGGAGGGCAAAGAGACCCAGTACTTC	CASGVWTEGKETQYF
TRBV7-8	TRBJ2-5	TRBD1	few	TGTGCCAGCAGCTCATTCGGGACAGGGGGCGCAGAGACCCAGTACTTC	CASSSFGTGGAETQYF
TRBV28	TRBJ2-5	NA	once	TGTGCCACCCACCGGAGGAGAGAGACCCAGTACTTC	CATHRRRETQYF
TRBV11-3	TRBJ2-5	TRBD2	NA	TGTGCCAGCAGCCCCCGGACTAGCGGGAGGTTAGAGACCCAGTACTTC	CASSPRTSGRLETQYF
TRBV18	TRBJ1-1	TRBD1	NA	TGTGCCAGCTCACCACTTAAGACAGGGGTGTCTCCGAACACTGAAGCTTTCTTT	CASSPLKTGVSPNTEAFF
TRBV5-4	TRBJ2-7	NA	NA	TGTGCCAGCAGCTTGGAACAGACCTCCGCCGAGCAGTACTTC	CASSLEQTSAEQYF
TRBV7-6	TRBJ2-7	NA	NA	TGTGCCAGCAGCTTAAATGAGGGAACCTACGAGCAGTACTTC	CASSLNEGTYEQYF
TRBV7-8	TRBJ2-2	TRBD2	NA	TGTGCCAGCAGCTTAAGGAGCGGGACGAACACCGGGGAGCTGTTTTTT	CASSLRSGTNTGELFF
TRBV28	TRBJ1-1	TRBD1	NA	TGTGCCAGCAGTTTATACTCCTGGTACTCGGACAGGACTGAAGCTTTCTTT	CASSLYSWYSDRTEAFF
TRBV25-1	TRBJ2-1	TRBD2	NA	TGTGCCAGCAGTGAAGGGCTAGCGGGAGGGAATGAGCAGTTCTTC	CASSEGLAGGNEQFF
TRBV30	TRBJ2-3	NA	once	TGTGCCTGGAGTGTACAAGGCGGAGGGGATACGCAGTATTTT	CAWSVQGGGDTQYF
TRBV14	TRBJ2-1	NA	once	TGTGCCAGCAGCCAACAGAGGGAGCAGTTCTTC	CASSQQREQFF
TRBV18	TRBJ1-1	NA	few	TGTGCCAGCTCACCAACAGGGAACACTGAAGCTTTCTTT	CASSPTGNTEAFF
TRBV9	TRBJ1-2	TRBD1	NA	TGTGCCAGCAGCGACCTCTGGACAGGGAACTATGGCTACACCTTC	CASSDLWTGNYGYTF
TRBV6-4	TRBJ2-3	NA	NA	TGTGCCAGCAGTGACTGGTCCAGCGGCACAGATACGCAGTATTTT	CASSDWSSGTDTQYF
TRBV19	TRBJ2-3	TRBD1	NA	TGTGCCAGTAGTATCTTCGGGACAGGGGACACAGATACGCAGTATTTT	CASSIFGTGDTDTQYF
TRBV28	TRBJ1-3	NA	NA	TGTGCCAGCTCAGACAGTGGAAACACCATATATTTT	CASSDSGNTIYF
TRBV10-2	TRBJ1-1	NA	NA	TGCGCCAGCAGTGAGTCACAGTACCTACTGAACACTGAAGCTTTCTTT	CASSESQYLLNTEAFF